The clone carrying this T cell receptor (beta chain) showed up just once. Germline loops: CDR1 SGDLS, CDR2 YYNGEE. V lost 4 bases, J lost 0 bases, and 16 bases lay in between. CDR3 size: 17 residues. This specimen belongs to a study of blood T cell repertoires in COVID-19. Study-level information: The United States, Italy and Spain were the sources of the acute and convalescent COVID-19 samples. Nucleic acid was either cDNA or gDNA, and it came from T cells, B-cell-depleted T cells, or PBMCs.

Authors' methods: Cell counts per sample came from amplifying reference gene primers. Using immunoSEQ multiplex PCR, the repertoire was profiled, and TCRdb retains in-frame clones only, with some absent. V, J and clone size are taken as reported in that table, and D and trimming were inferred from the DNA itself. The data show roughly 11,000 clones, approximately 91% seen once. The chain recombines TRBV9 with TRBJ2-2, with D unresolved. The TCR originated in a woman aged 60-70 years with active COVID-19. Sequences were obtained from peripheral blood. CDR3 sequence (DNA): TGTGCCAGCAGCTCCCCCCTAAAAGTCCCGAACACCGGGGAGCTGTTTTTT. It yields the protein CASSSPLKVPNTGELFF.